This is a list of T cell receptor beta chains from one sample in a study of T cells in Graves' hyperthyroidism and ophthalmopathy. TCRdb re-called the multiplex PCR reads with MiXCR, one entry per CDR3 protein. The sample includes roughly 570,000 distinct CDR3 sequences, 40% to 55% of them seen just once. The specimen was peripheral blood or thyroid tissue (not recorded which). The receptors originated from a woman aged 18 to 35 with Graves' hyperthyroidism. Both conserved end residues are part of each CDR3. D genes are given only for firm matches. For some rows the clone size is stated as once, few or many, or as a class when expanded; others skip it.

length: 10
D: -
V: TRBV29-1
J: TRBJ2-2
size: -
DNA: TGCAGCGCTGAAGTCGGGGAGCTGCTTTTT
CDR3: CSAEVGELLF

length: 13
D: -
V: TRBV7-2
J: TRBJ1-1
size: many
DNA: TGTGCCAGCAGCTTAATACCGGTGACTGAAGCTTTCTTT
CDR3: CASSLIPVTEAFF

length: 14
D: TRBD1
V: TRBV5-1
J: TRBJ1-3
size: -
DNA: TGCGCCAGCAGCTCAGACAGGGCTGGAAACACCATATATTTT
CDR3: CASSSDRAGNTIYF

length: 18
D: TRBD1
V: TRBV6-6
J: TRBJ1-5
size: -
DNA: TGTGCCAGCAGTTACTTAGCCATACAGGGGGTACAGGGGCAGCCCCAGCATTTT
CDR3: CASSYLAIQGVQGQPQHF

length: 13
D: -
V: TRBV16
J: TRBJ2-7
size: many
DNA: TGTGCCAGCAGCCTCCTACCCTCCTACGAGCAGTACTTC
CDR3: CASSLLPSYEQYF

length: 15
D: TRBD2
V: TRBV7-2
J: TRBJ2-2
size: many
DNA: TGTGCCAGCAGCCTCGGGGGGATTAACACCGGGGAGCTGTTTTTT
CDR3: CASSLGGINTGELFF

length: 15
D: -
V: TRBV4-1
J: TRBJ1-2
size: many
DNA: TGCGCCAGCAGCCAAGGAGTCGGGACAAACTATGGCTACACCTTC
CDR3: CASSQGVGTNYGYTF

length: 14
D: -
V: TRBV20-1
J: TRBJ2-1
size: few
DNA: TGCAGTGCTAGGCGGGAAAGCTCCTACAATGAGCAGTTCTTC
CDR3: CSARRESSYNEQFF

length: 13
D: -
V: TRBV7-2
J: TRBJ2-7
size: many
DNA: TGTGCCAGCAGCTCCTCCGTCCCCTACGAGCAGTACTTC
CDR3: CASSSSVPYEQYF

length: 15
D: -
V: TRBV15
J: TRBJ2-2
size: -
DNA: TGTGCCACCAGCAGCTCAACCGCGAGGACCGGGGAGCTGTTTTTT
CDR3: CATSSSTARTGELFF

length: 16
D: -
V: TRBV7-8
J: TRBJ1-1
size: once
DNA: TGTGCCAGCAGCTTAGCTAGCGGGAGTCCCAACACTGAAGCTTTCTTT
CDR3: CASSLASGSPNTEAFF

length: 15
D: -
V: TRBV7-2
J: TRBJ2-6
size: few
DNA: TGTGCCACCCGGAGGAGTAGCTCTGGGGCCAACGTCCTGACTTTC
CDR3: CATRRSSSGANVLTF

length: 15
D: -
V: TRBV7-2
J: TRBJ2-2
size: -
DNA: TGTGCCAGCACCCTCTTGGGGGGGGCGAAACACGAGCTGTTTTTT
CDR3: CASTLLGGAKHELFF

length: 13
D: -
V: TRBV20-1
J: TRBJ1-4
size: many
DNA: TGCAGTGCTAGAGAAAGGGTCGATGAAAAACTGTTTTTT
CDR3: CSARERVDEKLFF

length: 15
D: TRBD1
V: TRBV7-9
J: TRBJ2-7
size: many
DNA: TGTGCCAGCAGCCCCCTGACAGGGGTTACCTACGAGCAGTACTTC
CDR3: CASSPLTGVTYEQYF

length: 14
D: -
V: TRBV9
J: TRBJ1-6
size: many
DNA: TGTGCCAGCAGCCCGGGATCGGGTGGTTCACCCCTCCACTTT
CDR3: CASSPGSGGSPLHF

length: 17
D: TRBD1
V: TRBV19
J: TRBJ2-2
size: -
DNA: TGTGCCAGTAGTGGAGTAACCGGGACAGGATGGACCGGGGAGCTGTTTTTT
CDR3: CASSGVTGTGWTGELFF

length: 15
D: TRBD1
V: TRBV9
J: TRBJ1-6
size: -
DNA: TGTGCCAGCAGCGTCGGGGGACAGAATAATTCACCCCTCCACTTT
CDR3: CASSVGGQNNSPLHF

length: 12
D: -
V: TRBV10-3
J: TRBJ2-5
size: -
DNA: TGTGCCATCAGTGAGTCGGAGGGGACCCAGTACTTC
CDR3: CAISESEGTQYF

length: 13
D: TRBD1
V: TRBV20-1
J: TRBJ1-1
size: many
DNA: TGCAGTGCTAAAGGGGGCACGAACACTGAAGCTTTCTTT
CDR3: CSAKGGTNTEAFF

length: 17
D: -
V: TRBV25-1
J: TRBJ1-1
size: -
DNA: TGTGCCAGCAACAACAGTCCCCAAGAGACAGGCGCTACTGAAGCTTTCTTT
CDR3: CASNNSPQETGATEAFF

length: 17
D: TRBD2
V: TRBV4-3
J: TRBJ2-7
size: -
DNA: TGCGCCAGCAGCCGAGATAACGGCGGGAGGAACCCCTACGAGCAGTACTTC
CDR3: CASSRDNGGRNPYEQYF

length: 14
D: -
V: TRBV27
J: TRBJ1-1
size: -
DNA: TGTGCCAGCAGATACAGCCTGTTGAACACTGAAGCTTTCTTT
CDR3: CASRYSLLNTEAFF

length: 16
D: TRBD1
V: TRBV7-9
J: TRBJ1-4
size: many
DNA: TGTGCCAGCAGCCCGTACTCCGGGACAGGGGGTGAAAAACTGTTTTTT
CDR3: CASSPYSGTGGEKLFF

length: 12
D: -
V: TRBV29-1
J: TRBJ1-4
size: many
DNA: TGCAGCGTTTATGACCCTAATGAAAAACTGTTTTTT
CDR3: CSVYDPNEKLFF

length: 16
D: TRBD2
V: TRBV5-6
J: TRBJ2-5
size: many
DNA: TGTGCCAGCAGCGGGCTAGCGGGAGCTCCGAAAGAGACCCAGTACTTC
CDR3: CASSGLAGAPKETQYF

length: 12
D: -
V: TRBV14
J: TRBJ1-2
size: many
DNA: TGTGCCAGCAGCCAAGGGTTCTATGGCTACACCTTC
CDR3: CASSQGFYGYTF

length: 15
D: -
V: TRBV29-1
J: TRBJ1-2
size: many
DNA: TGCAGCGTTGAAGAACGACAACCCGTAAACTATGGCTACACCTTC
CDR3: CSVEERQPVNYGYTF

length: 13
D: -
V: TRBV7-2
J: TRBJ2-7
size: -
DNA: TGTGCCAGCGGGGAAGACAGGCTTTACGAGCAGTACTTC
CDR3: CASGEDRLYEQYF

length: 12
D: -
V: TRBV29-1
J: TRBJ1-5
size: once
DNA: TGCAGCGTTGAAGAACAGGGAGGGGCCCAGCATTTT
CDR3: CSVEEQGGAQHF

length: 14
D: TRBD2
V: TRBV2
J: TRBJ2-7
size: many
DNA: TGTGCCAGCAAACGGGGAGGGGACTCCTACGAGCAGTACTTC
CDR3: CASKRGGDSYEQYF

length: 17
D: -
V: TRBV2
J: TRBJ1-2
size: -
DNA: TGTGCCAGCAGGGAGCCGGGACCGAGGTACCTCGTCTATGGCTACACCTTC
CDR3: CASREPGPRYLVYGYTF

length: 15
D: TRBD1
V: TRBV20-1
J: TRBJ2-7
size: -
DNA: TGCAGTGCTAGAGGTTGGGACAGGAGCTCCTACGAGCAGTACTTC
CDR3: CSARGWDRSSYEQYF

length: 15
D: TRBD2
V: TRBV12-3/TRBV12-4
J: TRBJ2-5
size: many
DNA: TGTGCCAGCAGCCGCGGACTAGCGGGCCAAGAGACCCAGTACTTC
CDR3: CASSRGLAGQETQYF

length: 15
D: TRBD1
V: TRBV11-2
J: TRBJ1-2
size: -
DNA: TGTGCCAGCAGGCAGGGGACAGCCCCTAACTATGGCTACACCTTC
CDR3: CASRQGTAPNYGYTF

length: 18
D: -
V: TRBV20-1
J: TRBJ1-1
size: -
DNA: TGCAGTGCTAGAGCAGCGTATGGGGGGCGGTTCGGGAACACTGAAGCTTTCTTT
CDR3: CSARAAYGGRFGNTEAFF

length: 15
D: TRBD1
V: TRBV11-3
J: TRBJ2-7
size: many
DNA: TGTGCCAGCAGCCCCCGTAGGACAGGAAACTACGAGCAGTACTTC
CDR3: CASSPRRTGNYEQYF

length: 14
D: -
V: TRBV24-1
J: TRBJ1-2
size: many
DNA: TGTGCCACCAGTGATTTGTGGACCTCTATGGGCTACACCTTC
CDR3: CATSDLWTSMGYTF

length: 17
D: TRBD1
V: TRBV5-5
J: TRBJ1-1
size: -
DNA: TGTGCCAGCTCAGAGGGACAGGTATCATTTGGGAACACTGAAGCTTTCTTT
CDR3: CASSEGQVSFGNTEAFF

length: 13
D: -
V: TRBV10-3
J: TRBJ2-5
size: -
DNA: TGTGCCATCCACGAGGGGGGCAAGGAGACCCAGTACTTC
CDR3: CAIHEGGKETQYF

length: 15
D: -
V: TRBV2
J: TRBJ1-5
size: -
DNA: TGTGCCAGCAGCTTAGGGGTGCTTAGCAATCAGCCCCAGCATTTT
CDR3: CASSLGVLSNQPQHF

length: 14
D: TRBD1
V: TRBV18
J: TRBJ1-1
size: -
DNA: TGTGCCAGCCGACAGGGGCGGGACGGGACTGAAGCTTTCTTT
CDR3: CASRQGRDGTEAFF

length: 16
D: -
V: TRBV29-1
J: TRBJ1-5
size: many
DNA: TGCAGCGTTGACGAGGGTACAAGGGTTTGCAATCAGCCCCAGCATTTT
CDR3: CSVDEGTRVCNQPQHF

length: 11
D: -
V: TRBV29-1
J: TRBJ2-7
size: -
DNA: TGCAGCCAAGATGGGCACGGCCAGCAGTACTTC
CDR3: CSQDGHGQQYF

length: 12
D: -
V: TRBV29-1
J: TRBJ1-2
size: once
DNA: TGCAGCGTTGAGGGTCTGGGCACCAGCTACACCTTC
CDR3: CSVEGLGTSYTF

length: 13
D: -
V: TRBV7-3
J: TRBJ1-1
size: -
DNA: TGTGCCAGCAGCAATAATTTGAACACTGAAGCTTTCTTT
CDR3: CASSNNLNTEAFF

length: 13
D: TRBD1
V: TRBV20-1
J: TRBJ2-7
size: many
DNA: TGCAGTGCTACACGGGACAGAGAGTACGAGCAGTACTTC
CDR3: CSATRDREYEQYF

length: 13
D: -
V: TRBV7-9
J: TRBJ2-5
size: -
DNA: TGTGCCAGCAGCGTTCCCGGGCAGGAGACCCAGTACTTC
CDR3: CASSVPGQETQYF

length: 16
D: TRBD1
V: TRBV11-1
J: TRBJ1-3
size: -
DNA: TGTGCCAGCAGCCCCACAGGGGGGGTTATTGGAGACACCATATATTTT
CDR3: CASSPTGGVIGDTIYF

length: 14
D: -
V: TRBV20-1
J: TRBJ2-7
size: -
DNA: TGCAGTGCGGCTCTCCGGGACGGACCCTACGAGCAGTACTTC
CDR3: CSAALRDGPYEQYF

length: 14
D: TRBD1
V: TRBV7-9
J: TRBJ1-1
size: many
DNA: TGTGCCAGCACCCCGGACAGGGCCATGACTGAAGCTTTCTTT
CDR3: CASTPDRAMTEAFF

length: 14
D: TRBD1
V: TRBV6-1
J: TRBJ2-7
size: -
DNA: TGTGCCAGCAGCAAAGACAGGGTTGGCTACGAGCAGTACTTC
CDR3: CASSKDRVGYEQYF

length: 14
D: TRBD1
V: TRBV29-1
J: TRBJ1-2
size: few
DNA: TGCAGCGTCGGACAGGGTAATAAGGTCGACGGCTACACCTTC
CDR3: CSVGQGNKVDGYTF

length: 15
D: -
V: TRBV25-1
J: TRBJ2-7
size: -
DNA: TGTGCCAGCAGCCAAGATTGGGACTCTTCCTACGAGCAGTACTTC
CDR3: CASSQDWDSSYEQYF

length: 13
D: -
V: TRBV29-1
J: TRBJ2-2
size: -
DNA: TGCAGCCCGGACGTTGGTGGGACCGGGGAGCTGTTTTTT
CDR3: CSPDVGGTGELFF

length: 12
D: -
V: TRBV29-1
J: TRBJ1-1
size: many
DNA: TGCAGCGCCGTGGTCAGGAACACTGAAGCTTTCTTT
CDR3: CSAVVRNTEAFF

length: 16
D: -
V: TRBV29-1
J: TRBJ2-1
size: few
DNA: TGCAGCGGTCGTGAGGGGCGGATAAGCTCCTACAATGAGCAGTTCTTC
CDR3: CSGREGRISSYNEQFF

length: 14
D: -
V: TRBV4-1
J: TRBJ2-7
size: many
DNA: TGCGCCAGCAGCGACAGCGACAGGCCCTACGAGCAGTACTTC
CDR3: CASSDSDRPYEQYF

length: 19
D: -
V: TRBV7-9
J: TRBJ1-3
size: many
DNA: TGTGCCAGCAGCCTACACCTGATAAGACGGAAAACTACTGGAAACACCATATATTTT
CDR3: CASSLHLIRRKTTGNTIYF

length: 15
D: TRBD1
V: TRBV7-8
J: TRBJ1-5
size: -
DNA: TGTGCCAGCAGCTCCTTGGGACAGGATCGGCAGCCCCAGCATTTT
CDR3: CASSSLGQDRQPQHF